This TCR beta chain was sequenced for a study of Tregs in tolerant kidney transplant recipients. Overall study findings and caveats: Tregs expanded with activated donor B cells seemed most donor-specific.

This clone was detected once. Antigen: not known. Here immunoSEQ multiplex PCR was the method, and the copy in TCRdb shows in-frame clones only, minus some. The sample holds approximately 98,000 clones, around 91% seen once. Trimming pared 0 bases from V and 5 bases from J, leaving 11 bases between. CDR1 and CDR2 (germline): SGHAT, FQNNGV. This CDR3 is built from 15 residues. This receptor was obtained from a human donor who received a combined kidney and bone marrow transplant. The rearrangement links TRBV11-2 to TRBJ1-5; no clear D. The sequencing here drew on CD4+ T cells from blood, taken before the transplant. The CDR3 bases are TGTGCCAGCAGCTTAGATGGTCGGGAGCATCAGCCCCAGCATTTT. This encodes CASSLDGREHQPQHF.